These T cell receptor beta chains were read from a single sample in a study of shared clonotypes between healthy human individuals. Clones were read by immunoSEQ multiplex PCR, and TCRdb kept only the in-frame ones, dropping some. Here the sample spans fewer than 1.4 million clones, about 84% being singletons. What was sequenced was memory CD4+ T cells from PBMCs. Receptor source: a man aged 18 to 29 in good health. Some clones in this sample may be carry-over from other donors' samples. The CDR3 runs from the conserved cysteine through the conserved F or W. Each record gives: V gene, D gene, J gene, clone size, CDR3 DNA, CDR3 protein. A D gene is named only where the DNA matches it firmly. Clone size, where shown, is once, few, many, or a class for clones that have expanded.

V: TRBV6-1
D: TRBD2
J: TRBJ2-7
size: .
DNA: TGTGCCAGCAAAGAAGGGACTAGCGGGGGCTACGAGCAGTACTTC
CDR3: CASKEGTSGGYEQYF

V: TRBV30
D: .
J: TRBJ1-1
size: .
DNA: TGTGCCTGCCTACCTCTGGGGGCTGTGGGTAACACTGAAGCTTTCTTT
CDR3: CACLPLGAVGNTEAFF

V: TRBV5-1
D: TRBD2
J: TRBJ2-7
size: .
DNA: TGCGCCAGCAGCTGGACTAGCGCCACCTACGAGCAGTACTTC
CDR3: CASSWTSATYEQYF

V: TRBV4-3
D: .
J: TRBJ2-3
size: .
DNA: TGCGCCAGCAGCCATAGATGGATAGGCGAGGCAGATACGCAGTATTTT
CDR3: CASSHRWIGEADTQYF

V: TRBV5-1
D: .
J: TRBJ1-2
size: .
DNA: TGCGCCAGCAGCCCCGGGACTTGGAACTATGGCTACACCTTC
CDR3: CASSPGTWNYGYTF

V: TRBV19
D: .
J: TRBJ1-2
size: .
DNA: TGTGCCAGTAGTATAGCCTTCCTACACTCCCTCTATGGCTACACCTTC
CDR3: CASSIAFLHSLYGYTF

V: TRBV5-6
D: .
J: TRBJ2-7
size: .
DNA: TGTGCCAGCAGCAGGGCAATAGCGGCCTACTCCTACGAGCAGTACTTC
CDR3: CASSRAIAAYSYEQYF

V: TRBV6-5
D: .
J: TRBJ2-7
size: .
DNA: TGTGCCAGCAGTAACGACAAGCTCTCCTACGAGCAGTACTTC
CDR3: CASSNDKLSYEQYF

V: TRBV6-5
D: .
J: TRBJ1-2
size: .
DNA: TGTGCCAGCAGTTACTCCCCGGGGGGTGGCTACACCTTC
CDR3: CASSYSPGGGYTF

V: TRBV6-1
D: TRBD1
J: TRBJ1-5
size: many
DNA: TGTGCCAGCAGTGAGAACAGGGGGACCCAGCATTTT
CDR3: CASSENRGTQHF

V: TRBV10-3
D: .
J: TRBJ2-6
size: .
DNA: TGTGCCATCAGTGAATCAGCGGACTTCGACGTCCTGACTTTC
CDR3: CAISESADFDVLTF

V: TRBV6-6
D: TRBD1
J: TRBJ2-2
size: .
DNA: TGTGCCAGCGGAAGGACAGGAGTCACCGGGGAGCTGTTTTTT
CDR3: CASGRTGVTGELFF

V: TRBV6-1
D: TRBD2
J: TRBJ2-3
size: .
DNA: TGTGCCAGCAGACCCGGGACTAGCAGGACAGATACGCAGTATTTT
CDR3: CASRPGTSRTDTQYF

V: TRBV7-6
D: .
J: TRBJ2-2
size: .
DNA: TGTGCCAGCAGCTTCTTAGATCCCGGGGAGCTGTTTTTT
CDR3: CASSFLDPGELFF

V: TRBV14
D: .
J: TRBJ1-2
size: .
DNA: TGTGCCAGCAGCCAACTGGGCCAGGCGGTACCCGTCTTC
CDR3: CASSQLGQAVPVF

V: TRBV19
D: .
J: TRBJ2-1
size: few
DNA: TGTGCCAGTAGTATAGGGGGAAGAGGGAAGTACAATGAGCAGTTCTTC
CDR3: CASSIGGRGKYNEQFF

V: TRBV6-5
D: TRBD1
J: TRBJ1-1
size: .
DNA: TGTGCCAGCAGTGCAGGGGGAAGGGCTTTCTTT
CDR3: CASSAGGRAFF

V: TRBV5-6
D: .
J: TRBJ1-2
size: few
DNA: TGTGCCAGCAGCTCAACACCAGCTTATGGCTACACCTTC
CDR3: CASSSTPAYGYTF

V: TRBV29-1
D: TRBD2
J: TRBJ2-7
size: .
DNA: TGCAGCGTTGTTTTCGGGGGGGCGTACGAGCAGTACTTC
CDR3: CSVVFGGAYEQYF

V: TRBV10-3
D: TRBD1
J: TRBJ1-1
size: few
DNA: TGTGCCATCAGTAAATCCGGGACAGGGACGAACACTGAAGCTTTCTTT
CDR3: CAISKSGTGTNTEAFF

V: TRBV19
D: .
J: TRBJ2-1
size: .
DNA: TGTGCCAGTAGCCTTAATGCGGGACTCTACAATGAGCAGTTCTTC
CDR3: CASSLNAGLYNEQFF

V: TRBV6-6
D: .
J: TRBJ1-5
size: few
DNA: TGTGCCACCCGTCCTGGGCAAGGGCAGCCCCAGCATTTT
CDR3: CATRPGQGQPQHF

V: TRBV19
D: TRBD1
J: TRBJ2-7
size: .
DNA: TGTGCCAGTAGTAAGGGGGCTCACTACGAGCAGTACTTC
CDR3: CASSKGAHYEQYF

V: TRBV11-2
D: .
J: TRBJ2-7
size: few
DNA: TGTGCCAGCAGCTTCCCCCGGGCCGCCGAGCAGTACTTC
CDR3: CASSFPRAAEQYF

V: TRBV9
D: TRBD1
J: TRBJ1-4
size: .
DNA: TGTGCCAGCAGCGTTCGTTCCGGGACAGGGGGAGAAAAACTGTTTTTT
CDR3: CASSVRSGTGGEKLFF

V: TRBV29-1
D: .
J: TRBJ2-7
size: .
DNA: TGCAGCGTTGCGTACCTTACGGGCGAGCAGTACTTC
CDR3: CSVAYLTGEQYF

V: TRBV5-1
D: .
J: TRBJ2-1
size: .
DNA: TGCGCCAGCCGCCTGATGGATGAGCAGTTCTTC
CDR3: CASRLMDEQFF

V: TRBV15
D: .
J: TRBJ2-3
size: .
DNA: TGTGCCACCAGCCGCCAAACTAGCGATACGCAGTATTTT
CDR3: CATSRQTSDTQYF

V: TRBV10-2
D: .
J: TRBJ2-2
size: .
DNA: TGCGCCAGCATCGGTCTAGCAAACACCGGGGAGCTGTTTTTT
CDR3: CASIGLANTGELFF

V: TRBV28
D: .
J: TRBJ1-5
size: .
DNA: TGTGCCAGCTTTAATAGGGGCCAGCCCCAGCATTTT
CDR3: CASFNRGQPQHF

V: TRBV28
D: .
J: TRBJ2-3
size: .
DNA: TGTGCCAGCAGTTTACCCCTCCTAGGGAATACGCAGTATTTT
CDR3: CASSLPLLGNTQYF

V: TRBV4-3
D: TRBD2
J: TRBJ2-3
size: .
DNA: TGCGCCAGCAGCCAAGACATTGCGGGGGGGTCATCTAGCACAGATACGCAGTATTTT
CDR3: CASSQDIAGGSSSTDTQYF

V: TRBV4-1
D: TRBD1
J: TRBJ1-5
size: .
DNA: TGCGCCAGCAGCCACCCCCCCCGGGACAGGATAAATCAGCCCCAGCATTTT
CDR3: CASSHPPRDRINQPQHF

V: TRBV28
D: .
J: TRBJ1-4
size: .
DNA: TGTGCCAGCAGTCCGGATGGAAAACTGTTTTTT
CDR3: CASSPDGKLFF

V: TRBV28
D: .
J: TRBJ1-1
size: .
DNA: TGTGCCAGCAGTTCCCCCCAAGCCGTGAACACTGAAGCTTTCTTT
CDR3: CASSSPQAVNTEAFF

V: TRBV5-4
D: .
J: TRBJ1-4
size: .
DNA: TGTGCCAGCAGCTTCAGGGGTCCGACGAATGAAAAACTGTTTTTT
CDR3: CASSFRGPTNEKLFF

V: TRBV28
D: .
J: TRBJ1-2
size: .
DNA: TGTGCCAGCAGGGAAATGGCCTCTAACTATGGCTACACCTTC
CDR3: CASREMASNYGYTF

V: TRBV5-4
D: .
J: TRBJ2-5
size: .
DNA: TGTGCCAGTGGGGGATTCGGGTCCTATGAGACCCAGTACTTC
CDR3: CASGGFGSYETQYF

V: TRBV28
D: .
J: TRBJ1-2
size: .
DNA: TGTGCCTCTGTCGGGGGCTATGGCTACACCTTC
CDR3: CASVGGYGYTF

V: TRBV19
D: .
J: TRBJ1-2
size: .
DNA: TGTGCCAGTACCATAGGACCCGCGGGGGAGGGTGGCTACACCTTC
CDR3: CASTIGPAGEGGYTF

V: TRBV5-1
D: .
J: TRBJ2-6
size: once
DNA: TGCGCCAGCAGCTTGGCCGGGCCCTCTGGGGCCAACGTCCTGACTTTC
CDR3: CASSLAGPSGANVLTF